Only one count was recorded for the clone carrying this T cell receptor beta chain. Its antigen is not identified. TCRdb reanalysed the RT-PCR reads using MiXCR and keeps one entry per CDR3 protein. The sample comprises 600,000 to 700,000 distinct CDR3 sequences, approximately 15% of which are singletons, and 7.5% to 8% rests with the top ten. The data originate from a study of response to subunit inactivated influenza vaccine. Study-level results: Seasonal influenza vaccination, on each occasion, was suggested by the authors to recruit few new T cells.

The V segment lost 8 bases and the J segment 10 bases; nucleotides outside the gene matches: 10. The CDR3 covers 14 residues. Germline V CDR1 and CDR2: MNHEY, SVGEGT. The rearrangement links TRBV6-2 or TRBV6-3 to TRBJ2-1; 11 bases are shared with TRBD2. This specimen was PBMCs from blood, taken 14 days before vaccination. The TCR originated in a man between 45 and 60 years old who received an inactivated influenza vaccine. As DNA, the CDR3 is TGTGCCAGCGGAACTAGCGGGAGTGAGGGGGAGCAGTTCTTC. Translation gives CASGTSGSEGEQFF.